Included here is one T cell receptor beta chain sequence, with context. The sample comes from a study of blood T cell repertoires in COVID-19. In the study overall: PBMCs, B-cell-depleted T cells, or T cells provided the cDNA or gDNA that made up the material.

Produced via immunoSEQ multiplex PCR; TCRdb's table is partial and in-frame only. The table has 90,000 to 120,000 clones, roughly nine tenths seen once. CDR3 size: 15 residues. Germline CDR1 is SGHVS and CDR2 is FQNEAQ. Trimming removed 5 bases at V and 3 bases at J, with 13 bases between. Sequencing was performed on peripheral blood. The chain joins TRBV7-8 to TRBJ2-2; D might be TRBD2 (6 bases). This clonotype was obtained from a man in his forties with active or convalescent COVID-19. The CDR3 DNA follows: TGTGCCAGCAGCGCGGGGACTGGCTACACCGGGGAGCTGTTTTTT. Translation: CASSAGTGYTGELFF.